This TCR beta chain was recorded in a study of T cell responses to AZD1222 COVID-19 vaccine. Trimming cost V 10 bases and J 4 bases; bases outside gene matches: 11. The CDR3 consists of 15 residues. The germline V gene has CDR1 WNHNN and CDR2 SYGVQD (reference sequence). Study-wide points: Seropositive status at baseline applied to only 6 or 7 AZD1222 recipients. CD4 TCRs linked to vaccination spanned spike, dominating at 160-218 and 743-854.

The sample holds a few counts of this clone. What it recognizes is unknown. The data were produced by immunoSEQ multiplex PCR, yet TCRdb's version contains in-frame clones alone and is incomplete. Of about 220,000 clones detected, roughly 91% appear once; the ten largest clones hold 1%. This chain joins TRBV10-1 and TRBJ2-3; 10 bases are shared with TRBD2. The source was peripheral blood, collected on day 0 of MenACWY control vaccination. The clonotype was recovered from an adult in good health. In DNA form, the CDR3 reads TGCGCCATCAAAGTAGCGGGGGGTCGGGCAGATACGCAGTATTTT. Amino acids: CAIKVAGGRADTQYF.